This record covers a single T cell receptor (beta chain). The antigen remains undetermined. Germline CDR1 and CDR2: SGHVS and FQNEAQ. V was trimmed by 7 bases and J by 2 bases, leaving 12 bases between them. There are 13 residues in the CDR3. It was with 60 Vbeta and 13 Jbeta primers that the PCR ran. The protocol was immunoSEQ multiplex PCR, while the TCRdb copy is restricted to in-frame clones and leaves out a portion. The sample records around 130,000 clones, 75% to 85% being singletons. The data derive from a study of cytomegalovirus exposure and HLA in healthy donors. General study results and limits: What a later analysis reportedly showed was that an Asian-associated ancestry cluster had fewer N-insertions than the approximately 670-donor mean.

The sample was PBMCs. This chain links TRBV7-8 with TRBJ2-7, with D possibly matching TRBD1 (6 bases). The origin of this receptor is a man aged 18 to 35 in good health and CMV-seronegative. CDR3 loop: CASKKQGTYEQYF. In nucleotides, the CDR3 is TGTGCCAGCAAGAAACAGGGAACCTACGAGCAGTACTTC. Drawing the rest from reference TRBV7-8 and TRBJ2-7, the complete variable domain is GAGVSQSPRYKVAKRGQDVALRCDPISGHVSLFWYQQALGQGPEFLTYFQNEAQLDKSGLPSDRFFAERPEGSVSTLKIQRTQQEDSAVYLCASKKQGTYEQYFGPGTRLTVT.